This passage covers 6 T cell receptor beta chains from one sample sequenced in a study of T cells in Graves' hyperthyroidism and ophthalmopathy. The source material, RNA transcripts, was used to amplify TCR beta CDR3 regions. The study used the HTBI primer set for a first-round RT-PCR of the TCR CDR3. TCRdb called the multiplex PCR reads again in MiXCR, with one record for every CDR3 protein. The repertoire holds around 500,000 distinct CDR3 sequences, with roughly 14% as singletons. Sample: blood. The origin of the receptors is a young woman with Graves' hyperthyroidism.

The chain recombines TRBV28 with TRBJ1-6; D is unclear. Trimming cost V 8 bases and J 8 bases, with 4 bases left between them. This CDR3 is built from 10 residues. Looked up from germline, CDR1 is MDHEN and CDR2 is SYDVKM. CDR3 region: CASGYSPLHF. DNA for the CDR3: TGTGCCAGCGGCTATTCACCCCTCCACTTT. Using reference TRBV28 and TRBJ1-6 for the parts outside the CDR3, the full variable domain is DVKVTQSSRYLVKRTGEKVFLECVQDMDHENMFWYRQDPGLGLRLIYFSYDVKMKEKGDIPEGYSVSREKKERFSLILESASTNQTSMYLCASGYSPLHFGNGTRLTVT.

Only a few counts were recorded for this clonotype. CDR3 sequence reads: CASQGGNYGYTF. Here the CDR3 DNA reads TGTGCCAGCCAGGGGGGTAACTATGGCTACACCTTC. The chain recombines TRBV6-1 with TRBJ1-2; TRBD1 agrees at 7 bases. Germline-derived CDR1 and CDR2 are MNHNS and SASEGT. V was clipped by 8 bases and J by 1 base; unmatched bases: 1. CDR3 size: 12 residues.

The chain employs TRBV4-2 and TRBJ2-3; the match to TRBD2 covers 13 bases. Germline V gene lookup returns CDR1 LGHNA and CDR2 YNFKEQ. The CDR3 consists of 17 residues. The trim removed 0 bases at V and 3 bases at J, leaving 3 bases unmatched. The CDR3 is CASSQEMTSGRTDTQYF. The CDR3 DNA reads TGTGCCAGCAGCCAAGAAATGACTAGCGGGAGGACAGATACGCAGTATTTT.

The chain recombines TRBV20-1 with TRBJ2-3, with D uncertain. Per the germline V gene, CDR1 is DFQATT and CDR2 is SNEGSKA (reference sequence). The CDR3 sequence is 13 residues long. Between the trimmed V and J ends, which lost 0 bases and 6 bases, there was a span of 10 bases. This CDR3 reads CSAREVGTDTQYF. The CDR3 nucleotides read TGCAGTGCTAGAGAGGTGGGAACGGATACGCAGTATTTT.

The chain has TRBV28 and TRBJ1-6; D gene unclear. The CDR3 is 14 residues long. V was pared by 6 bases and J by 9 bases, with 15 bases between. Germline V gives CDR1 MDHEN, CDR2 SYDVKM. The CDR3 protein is CASRPIIRGSPLHF. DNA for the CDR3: TGTGCCAGCAGACCGATCATCCGAGGTTCACCCCTCCACTTT. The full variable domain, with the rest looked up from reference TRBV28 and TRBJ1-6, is DVKVTQSSRYLVKRTGEKVFLECVQDMDHENMFWYRQDPGLGLRLIYFSYDVKMKEKGDIPEGYSVSREKKERFSLILESASTNQTSMYLCASRPIIRGSPLHFGNGTRLTVT.

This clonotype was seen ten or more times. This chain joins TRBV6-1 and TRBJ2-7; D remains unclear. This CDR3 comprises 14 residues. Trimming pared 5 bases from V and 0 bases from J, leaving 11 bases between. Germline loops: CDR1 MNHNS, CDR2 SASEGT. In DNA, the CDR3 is TGTGCCAGCAGTTGGTTGGGCCGCTCCTACGAGCAGTACTTC. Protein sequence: CASSWLGRSYEQYF.